This T cell receptor beta chain was sequenced during a study of identical twins. Per the germline V gene, CDR1 is LGHDT and CDR2 is YNNKEL (reference sequence). CDR3 length: 15 amino acids. V shed 4 bases and J 4 bases; nucleotides not matched to a gene: 5. With template switching, a universal primer site was added, and the cDNA carried unique molecular identifiers. TCRdb passed the 5' RACE reads through MiXCR, listing each CDR3 protein once. The data show about 790,000 distinct CDR3 sequences, 15% to 20% seen once. These records were also assigned to another study, of T cells expressing NK-cell markers.

The receptor was derived from a woman between 18 and 30 years old in good health. Sequenced sample: PBMCs. This chain connects TRBV3-1 to TRBJ2-2, with TRBD2 identical over 8 bases. The CDR3 DNA reads as TGTGCCAGCAGCCCAAGCGGGAGTACCACCGGGGAGCTGTTTTTT. Protein product: CASSPSGSTTGELFF.